The sequence of this T cell receptor beta chain was determined in a study of CD8 T cells in ankylosing spondylitis. Study outcomes and limitations: Disease-linked clones displayed a CD8+ phenotype and appeared relatively rarely in peripheral blood.

With molecular barcodes, quantitative 5'-RACE was used to make the TCR beta libraries. TCRdb re-called the 5' RACE reads with MiXCR, one entry per CDR3 protein. The sample lists around 100,000 distinct CDR3 sequences, nearly 25% occurring once. Germline loops: CDR1 SNHLY, CDR2 FYNNEI. This CDR3 has 16 residues. V shed 4 bases and J 5 bases; nucleotides not matched to a gene: 11. In this sample, this clonotype turned up a few times. Its specificity is not known. Material: synovial fluid, either unsorted or a sorted T cell fraction (not recorded which). The chain combines TRBV2 with TRBJ1-1, with 9 positions matching TRBD1. This receptor was identified in a male donor with ankylosing spondylitis. CDR3 in amino acids: CASSVSGQGRRTEAFF. In nucleotides, the CDR3 is TGTGCCAGCAGTGTCAGCGGACAGGGGAGGCGAACTGAAGCTTTCTTT. The full variable domain, with the rest looked up from reference TRBV2 and TRBJ1-1, is EPEVTQTPSHQVTQMGQEVILRCVPISNHLYFYWYRQILGQKVEFLVSFYNNEISEKSEIFDDQFSVERPDGSNFTLKIRSTKLEDSAMYFCASSVSGQGRRTEAFFGQGTRLTVV.